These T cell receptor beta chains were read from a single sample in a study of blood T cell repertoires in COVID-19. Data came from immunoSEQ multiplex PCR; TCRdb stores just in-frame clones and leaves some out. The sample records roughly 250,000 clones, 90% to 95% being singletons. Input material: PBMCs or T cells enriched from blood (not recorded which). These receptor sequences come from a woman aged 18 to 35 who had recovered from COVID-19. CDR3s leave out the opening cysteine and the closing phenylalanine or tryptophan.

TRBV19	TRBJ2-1	ASSFGGGDNEQF
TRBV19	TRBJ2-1	ASRRPGTGAGEQF
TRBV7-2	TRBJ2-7	ASSLGPSYSSYEQY
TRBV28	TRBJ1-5	ASMGGGGFLPQH
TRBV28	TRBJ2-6	ASSSVRDGANVLT
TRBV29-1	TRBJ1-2	SVGQESLNYGYT
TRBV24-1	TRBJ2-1	ATSDPGTEHNEQF
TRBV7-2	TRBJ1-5	ASSLWKGEGSNQPQH
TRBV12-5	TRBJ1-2	ASGLREVNT
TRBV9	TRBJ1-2	ASSVNKGVPANGYT
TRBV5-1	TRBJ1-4	ASSTRRGGSEKLF
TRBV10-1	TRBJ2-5	ASSGGAETQY
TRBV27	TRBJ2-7	ASSLKGQFYEQY
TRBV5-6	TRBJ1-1	ASSLSPRENTEAF
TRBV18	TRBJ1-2	ASSTFAGVDGYT
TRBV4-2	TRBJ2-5	ASSQDRGSPETQY
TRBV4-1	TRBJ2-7	ASSQVRAYEQY
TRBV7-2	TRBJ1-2	ASSLAAGRLNYGYT
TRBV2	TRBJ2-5	ASLYRYHQETQY
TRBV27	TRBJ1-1	ASSLTGNTEAF
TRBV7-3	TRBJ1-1	ASSSQGGTEAF
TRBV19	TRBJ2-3	ASRERGHLTDTQY
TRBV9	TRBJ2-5	ASSIERQGALETQY
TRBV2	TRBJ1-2	ASSEEAEYYGYT
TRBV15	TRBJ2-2	ATSLRSETGELF
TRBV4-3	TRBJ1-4	ASSQGSGGEKLF
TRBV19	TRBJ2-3	ASSPRTGEGDTQY
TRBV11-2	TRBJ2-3	ASSLGDRAADTQY
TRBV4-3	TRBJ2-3	ASSQDWAASTDTQY
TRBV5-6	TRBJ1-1	ASSLYRQVAEAF
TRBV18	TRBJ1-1	ASSPETEAF
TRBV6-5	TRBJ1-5	ASSKTATNQPQH